What follows is one T cell receptor (beta chain) and its context. The antigen is not known. Losses at the gene ends were 4 bases for V and 4 bases for J; bases not matched to a gene: 8. This CDR3 comprises 16 residues. The germline V gene encodes CDR1 KGHDR and CDR2 SFDVKD. This sample is part of a study of blood T cells in healthy people across ages. General study results and limits: Comparison with aged donors showed that long-lived donors had more naive CD4+ cells and higher diversity.

It was with a sample-barcoded 5' primer and a J-beta primer mix that a second PCR of roughly 7 to 12 cycles was run. Each cDNA molecule received a tag from a template-switch adaptor that had 12 random nucleotides. One entry per CDR3 protein results from TCRdb running MiXCR on the 5' RACE reads. The sample lists roughly 2 million distinct CDR3 sequences, roughly 50% occurring once. Sequenced sample: blood. This TCR was recovered from a woman aged 40 to 50 in good health. This rearrangement joins TRBV24-1 to TRBJ2-1; 8 nucleotides line up with TRBD2. This CDR3 reads CATSDAGTRSYNEQFF. The CDR3 nucleotides read TGTGCCACCAGTGACGCCGGGACTAGGAGTTACAATGAGCAGTTCTTC.